The TCR beta chain described here comes from a study of T cells expressing NK-cell markers. Study-level results: A range of about 1.0-8% of CD8+ T cells consisted of dominant NKG2C+ clonotypes in roughly 6 donors.

To note about this clonotype: As yet, its antigen is unknown.

The CDR3 has 13 amino acids. The germline gives CDR1 SQVTM, CDR2 ANQGSEA. TCRdb derives one entry per CDR3 protein from the 5' RACE reads, leaving out DNA. Recorded for this sample: more than 90,000 distinct CDR3 sequences. Sequencing input: blood T cells: a sorted CD56 or NKG2C T cell subset, CD4+ or CD8+ T cells, or bulk PBMC T cells (not recorded which). This chain joins TRBV29-1 and TRBJ2-2; TCRdb outputs TRBD2, but without DNA this stays unchecked. This receptor was identified in a woman between 18 and 70 years old in good health. The CDR3 reads CSVSPQGTGELFF.